This TCR beta chain was sequenced during a study of blood T cells in healthy people across ages. Findings of the study overall: Unsorted PBMCs ruled out conclusive naive versus antigen-experienced comparison.

The CDR3 runs to 12 residues. The V end was cut by 3 bases, the J end by 15 bases, with 13 bases between. The germline gives CDR1 SGDLS, CDR2 YYNGEE. On this clonotype: Its antigen is not identified.

Next came a second PCR, run for roughly 6 to 11 cycles, which used a sample-barcoded 5' primer along with a J-beta primer mix. TCRdb ran MiXCR on the 5' RACE reads and lists one entry per CDR3 protein. The sample includes 1.5 million to 2 million distinct CDR3 sequences, about two fifths seen only once; the top ten take 20% to 25%. This chain joins TRBV9 and TRBJ1-6, with a tentative D call TRBD1 (6 bases). This receptor was obtained from a human donor in good health. Sequencing was carried out using blood. CDR3 coding DNA: TGTGCCAGCAGCGGAGGCAGGGGTAACCTCCACTTT. Protein sequence: CASSGGRGNLHF.